These 7 T cell receptor beta chains came from one sample sequenced in a study of circulating tumor DNA in untreated peripheral T-cell lymphoma. Libraries were prepared by immunoSEQ multiplex PCR; TCRdb keeps only in-frame clonotypes and omits some of them. The sample lists roughly 7,100 clones, around three quarters occurring once. Sequenced sample: tumor tissue. These receptors all come from a human donor with peripheral T-cell lymphoma.

The genes are TRBV6-8 and TRBJ1-6; no firm D call. The CDR3 is 14 residues long. Germline V gives CDR1 MNHGY, CDR2 SAAAGT. V dropped 10 bases and J dropped 5 bases, with 15 bases sitting between them. Here the CDR3 DNA reads TGTGCCACCAGACACGAGCCTAATAATTCACCCCTCCACTTT. Translation gives CATRHEPNNSPLHF.

The table lists this clone with a few counts. V gene TRBV6-8 combines with J gene TRBJ1-6; D unresolved. CDR1 MNHGY and CDR2 SAAAGT come from the germline V gene. The CDR3 consists of 13 residues. V dropped 2 bases and J dropped 10 bases, with 9 bases sitting between them. The CDR3 region has the DNA TGTGCCAGCAGTTACGTACTCGAATCACCCCTCCACTTT. This codes for CASSYVLESPLHF.

This clone was observed once. This chain connects TRBV29-1 to TRBJ1-2; 8 bases fit TRBD1. The germline CDR1 and CDR2 sequences are SQVTM and ANQGSEA. V lost 4 bases to trimming and J lost 4 bases; unmatched junction nucleotides: 8. This CDR3 region has 14 residues. The CDR3 is CSVGGGGQGYGYTF. The DNA for the CDR3 is TGCAGCGTTGGAGGGGGCGGACAGGGCTATGGCTACACCTTC. Together with reference TRBV29-1 and TRBJ1-2, the CDR3 gives the full variable domain: SAVISQKPSRDICQRGTSLTIQCQVDSQVTMMFWYRQQPGQSLTLIATANQGSEATYESGFVIDKFPISRPNLTFSTLTVSNMSPEDSSIYLCSVGGGGQGYGYTFGSGTRLTVV.

With regard to this clone: One junction end disagrees with the germline gene, perhaps due to a read error. The V call is TRBV30, the J call TRBJ2-5; perhaps TRBD2 as D (6 bases). The CDR3 totals 13 residues. Germline CDR1 is GTSNPN and CDR2 is SVGIG (reference sequence). The CDR3 coding sequence is TGTGCCCGGAGTCGGCGGGACGTGGGCACCCAGTACTTC. This encodes CARSRRDVGTQYF.

Details on this clone: At one boundary the junction diverges from the germline segment, which might be a read error. This chain uses TRBV28 with TRBJ1-4; 7 bases align to TRBD1. The germline gives CDR1 MDHEN, CDR2 SYDVKM. This CDR3 region has 13 residues. This CDR3 is CVSSSRGWEKLFF. The CDR3, as DNA: TGTGTCAGCAGTTCCAGGGGGTGGGAAAAACTGTTTTTT.

A few counts support this clone. The chain is built from TRBV1 and TRBJ1-1; TRBD1, as called in the table, went unchecked against the DNA. TRBV1 is described as a pseudogene. There are 17 residues in the CDR3. CDR3 in DNA: TGCGCCAGCAGCCTCCATAAAGACAGATTCATGAACACTGAAGCTTTCTTT. Protein product: CASSLHKDRFMNTEAFF.

This rearrangement joins TRBV9 to TRBJ1-2; D possibly corresponds to TRBD1 (6 bases). The CDR3 extends over 12 amino acids. The germline V gene encodes CDR1 SGDLS and CDR2 YYNGEE. Trimming took 5 bases from V and 5 from J, leaving 10 bases between them. The CDR3 protein is CASRATGYGYTF. The CDR3 DNA reads as TGTGCCAGCAGAGCTACAGGGTATGGCTACACCTTC.